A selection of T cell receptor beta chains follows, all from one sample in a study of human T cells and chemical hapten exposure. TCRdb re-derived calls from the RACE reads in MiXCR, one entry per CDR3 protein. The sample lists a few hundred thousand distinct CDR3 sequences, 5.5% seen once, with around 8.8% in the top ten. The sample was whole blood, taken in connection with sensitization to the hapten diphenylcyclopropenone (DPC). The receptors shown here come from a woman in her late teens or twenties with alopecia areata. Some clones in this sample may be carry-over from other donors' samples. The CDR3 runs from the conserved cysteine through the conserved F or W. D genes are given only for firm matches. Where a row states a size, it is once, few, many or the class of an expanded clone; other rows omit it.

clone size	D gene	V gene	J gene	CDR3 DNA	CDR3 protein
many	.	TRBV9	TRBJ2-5	TGTGCCAGCAATCTGGCGGGGGCCCGGGGAGAGACCCAGTACTTC	CASNLAGARGETQYF
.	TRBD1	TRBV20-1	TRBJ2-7	TGCAGTGCTAGCATGACAGGGTCGGGCGAGCAGTACTTC	CSASMTGSGEQYF
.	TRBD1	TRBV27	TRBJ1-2	TGTGCCAGCAGATACTACAGGGGGCTAGCGGGCTATGGCTACACCTTC	CASRYYRGLAGYGYTF
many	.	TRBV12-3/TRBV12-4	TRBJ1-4	TGTGCCAGCACCGGGAATGAAAAACTGTTTTTT	CASTGNEKLFF
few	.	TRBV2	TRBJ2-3	TGTGCCAGCAGTGACGACAGAGGCTCCAGCACAGATACGCAGTATTTT	CASSDDRGSSTDTQYF
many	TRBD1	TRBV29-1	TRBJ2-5	TGCAGCGTTGAACGGACAGGGGGCTTCGAGACCCAGTACTTC	CSVERTGGFETQYF
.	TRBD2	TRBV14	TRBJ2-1	TGTGCCAGCAGCCATTTAGCGGGAAGGAGTGAGCAGTTCTTC	CASSHLAGRSEQFF
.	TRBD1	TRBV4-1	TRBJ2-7	TGCGCCAGCAGCCAAGATCTTAACAGGGGGAACGAGCAGTACTTC	CASSQDLNRGNEQYF
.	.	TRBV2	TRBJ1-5	TGTGCCAGCAGGGATACAGTAAATCAGCCCCAGCATTTT	CASRDTVNQPQHF
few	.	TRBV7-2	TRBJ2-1	TGTGCCAGCAGCCAAGGGGCGGGGGACAGGCCCTACAATGAGCAGTTCTTC	CASSQGAGDRPYNEQFF
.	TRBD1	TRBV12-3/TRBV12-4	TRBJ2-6	TGTGCCAGCAGATCAGGGGGCCCCGGGGCCAACGTCCTGACTTTC	CASRSGGPGANVLTF
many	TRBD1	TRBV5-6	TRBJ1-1	TGTGCCAGCAGCTCACGGACAGGGGTGTCCGGCACTGAAGCTTTCTTT	CASSSRTGVSGTEAFF
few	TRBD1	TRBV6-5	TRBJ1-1	TGTGCCAGCAGTGGGACAGCGAACACTGAAGCTTTCTTT	CASSGTANTEAFF
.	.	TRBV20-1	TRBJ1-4	TGCAGTGCTAGAAAGTATACCGCTAATGAAAAACTGTTTTTT	CSARKYTANEKLFF
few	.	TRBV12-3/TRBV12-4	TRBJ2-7	TGTGCCAGCAGTTTATATTGGGGCAGTACCTACGAGCAGTACTTC	CASSLYWGSTYEQYF
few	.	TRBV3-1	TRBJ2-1	TGTGCCAGCAGCCCTACCCTGGGGGCAGACAATGAGCAGTTCTTC	CASSPTLGADNEQFF
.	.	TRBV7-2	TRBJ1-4	TGTGCCAGCAGCTTATTCAGAGGGTCAGCTAATGAAAAACTGTTTTTT	CASSLFRGSANEKLFF
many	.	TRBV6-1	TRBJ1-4	TGTGCCAGCAGTTCCCCTTGGCCTGCAACTAATGAAAAACTGTTTTTT	CASSSPWPATNEKLFF
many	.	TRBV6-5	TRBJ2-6	TGTGCCAGCAGTTACGGGAGCTCTGGGGCCAACGTCCTGACTTTC	CASSYGSSGANVLTF
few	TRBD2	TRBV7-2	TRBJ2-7	TGTGCCAGCACCACCACGGGGGGGAGCTATTTGGAGCAGTACTTC	CASTTTGGSYLEQYF
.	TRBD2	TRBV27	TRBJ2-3	TGTGCCAGCAGACTAGCGGGGGCTCCCGAAAATACGCAGTATTTT	CASRLAGAPENTQYF
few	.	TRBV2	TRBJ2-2	TGTGCCAGCGGAGGGGGGACAGCGAACACCGGGGAGCTGTTTTTT	CASGGGTANTGELFF
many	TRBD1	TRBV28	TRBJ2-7	TGTGCCAGCAGCCGTTCAGACAGGGACTACGAGCAGTACTTC	CASSRSDRDYEQYF
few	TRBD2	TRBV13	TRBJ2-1	TGTGCCAGCAGCTTCCCTACTAGCGCTGAGCAGTTCTTC	CASSFPTSAEQFF
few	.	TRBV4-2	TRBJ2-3	TGTGCCAGCAGCCAAGACAGGGGCCAGGCAGATACGCAGTATTTT	CASSQDRGQADTQYF
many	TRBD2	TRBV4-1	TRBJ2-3	TGCGCCAGCAGCCAAGAGGGATTAAGCGGGGGGGCCGGAGATACGCAGTATTTT	CASSQEGLSGGAGDTQYF
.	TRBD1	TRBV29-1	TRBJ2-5	TGCAGCACATGCAGGGGGCCCGGAGAGACCCAGTACTTC	CSTCRGPGETQYF
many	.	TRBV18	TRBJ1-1	TGTGCCAGCTCAATCTCAGGGAACACTGAAGCTTTCTTT	CASSISGNTEAFF
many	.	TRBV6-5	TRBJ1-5	TGTGCCAGCAGCCCCCGCGGCAATCAGCCCCAGCATTTT	CASSPRGNQPQHF
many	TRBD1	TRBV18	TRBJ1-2	TGTGCCAGCTCACCAATGGAGGGGGCAGACTATGGCTACACCTTC	CASSPMEGADYGYTF
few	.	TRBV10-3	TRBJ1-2	TGTGCCATCAGACCGGACAGTGTGGACTACACCTTC	CAIRPDSVDYTF
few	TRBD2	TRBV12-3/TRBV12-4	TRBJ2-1	TGTGCCAGCAGTTCCACCGGGACTAGGCTTAATGAGCAGTTCTTC	CASSSTGTRLNEQFF
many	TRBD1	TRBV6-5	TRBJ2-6	TGTGCCAGCAGTCGTGGGACAGCTGGGGCCAACGTCCTGACTTTC	CASSRGTAGANVLTF
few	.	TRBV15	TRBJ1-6	TGTGCCACCAGCAGAGATTGGAGGGGATCACCCCTCCACTTT	CATSRDWRGSPLHF
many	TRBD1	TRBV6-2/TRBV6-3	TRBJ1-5	TGTGCCAGCAGACGCGACAGGGGGCCCAGCAATCAGCCCCAGCATTTT	CASRRDRGPSNQPQHF
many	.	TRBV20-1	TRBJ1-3	TGCAGTGCCCCAGCAGCCCGCTCTGGAAACACCATATATTTT	CSAPAARSGNTIYF
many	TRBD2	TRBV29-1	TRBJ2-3	TGCAGCGTCCGGGAGGACAACCCCACAGATACGCAGTATTTT	CSVREDNPTDTQYF
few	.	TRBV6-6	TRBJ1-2	TGTGCCAGCACCACTTGGAACTATGGCTACACCTTC	CASTTWNYGYTF
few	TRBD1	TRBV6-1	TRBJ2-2	TGTGCCAGCAGTGAAGATCGGAGACAGGGGCCTCCCGGGGAGCTGTTTTTT	CASSEDRRQGPPGELFF
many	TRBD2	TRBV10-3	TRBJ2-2	TGTGCCACCGGACTAGCGGGGGAAGGGACCGGGGAGCTGTTTTTT	CATGLAGEGTGELFF
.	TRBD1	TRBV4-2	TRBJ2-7	TGTGCCAGCAGCTCTTCCGGGGGACAGGGTACCGAGCAGTACTTC	CASSSSGGQGTEQYF
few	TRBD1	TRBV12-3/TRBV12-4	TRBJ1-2	TGTGCCAGCAGCCTGAGGGCAGGGGGTAAGAAGGATGGCTACACCTTC	CASSLRAGGKKDGYTF
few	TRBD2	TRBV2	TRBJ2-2	TGTGCCAGCAGCCCCGGACTAGCAATGTCTGGGGAGCTGTTTTTT	CASSPGLAMSGELFF
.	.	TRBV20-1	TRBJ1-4	TGCAGTCCAAACAGGGCGACTAATGAAAAACTGTTTTTT	CSPNRATNEKLFF
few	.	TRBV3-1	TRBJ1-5	TGTGCCAGCAGCCTAGCCTCTGGCAATCAGCCCCAGCATTTT	CASSLASGNQPQHF
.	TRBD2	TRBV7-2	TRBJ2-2	TGTGCCAGCAGCTTTAAACCGACGTACTTAGCGGGGAGGAATGGGGAGCTGTTTTTT	CASSFKPTYLAGRNGELFF
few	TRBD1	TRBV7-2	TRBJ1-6	TGTGCCAGCAGCCAGGGACAGACGCCCCTCCACTTT	CASSQGQTPLHF
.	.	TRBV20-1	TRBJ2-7	TGCAGTGCTAGAGAAGGCGGCAGTTACTACGAGCAGTACTTC	CSAREGGSYYEQYF
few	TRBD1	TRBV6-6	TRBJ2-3	TGTGCCAGCAGAAGGGGGCTGGGTGGCACAGATACGCAGTATTTT	CASRRGLGGTDTQYF